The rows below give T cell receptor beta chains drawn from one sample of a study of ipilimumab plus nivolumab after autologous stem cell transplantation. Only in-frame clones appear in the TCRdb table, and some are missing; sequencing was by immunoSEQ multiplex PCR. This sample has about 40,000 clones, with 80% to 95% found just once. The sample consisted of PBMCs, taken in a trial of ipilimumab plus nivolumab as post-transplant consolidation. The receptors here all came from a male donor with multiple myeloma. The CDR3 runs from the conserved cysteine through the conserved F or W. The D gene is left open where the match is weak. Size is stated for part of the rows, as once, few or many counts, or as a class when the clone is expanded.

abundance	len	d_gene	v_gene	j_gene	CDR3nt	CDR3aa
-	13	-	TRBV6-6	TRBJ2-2	TGTGCCAGCAGTTACGGGGTGACCGGGGAGCTGTTTTTT	CASSYGVTGELFF
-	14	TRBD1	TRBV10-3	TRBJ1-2	TGTGCCATCAGTGAGAGGGGACAGGGTGAGGGCTACACCTTC	CAISERGQGEGYTF
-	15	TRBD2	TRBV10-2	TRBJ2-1	TGCGCCAGCAGTGAGTCAGCCGGACTAGGCTATGAGCAGTTCTTC	CASSESAGLGYEQFF
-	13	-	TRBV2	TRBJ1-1	TGTGCCAGCAGTGTGGGCCTAAACACTGAAGCTTTCTTT	CASSVGLNTEAFF
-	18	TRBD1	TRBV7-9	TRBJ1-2	TGTGCCAGCAGCAGAAGACGCCAGGACAGGGGGCGAGACTATGGCTACACCTTC	CASSRRRQDRGRDYGYTF
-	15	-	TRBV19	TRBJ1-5	TGTGCCAGTAGTATAGCCGAGTCAGTTGGTCAGCCCCAGCATTTT	CASSIAESVGQPQHF
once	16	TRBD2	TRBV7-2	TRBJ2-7	TGTGCCAGCAGCTTAGATAGCGGGGTGCCCTCCTACGAGCAGTACTTC	CASSLDSGVPSYEQYF
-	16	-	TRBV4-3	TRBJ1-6	TGCGCCAGCAGCCAAGATACCGGGACCCGGGGTTCACCCCTCCACTTT	CASSQDTGTRGSPLHF
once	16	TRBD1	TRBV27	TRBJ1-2	TGTGCCAGCAGTTTAATAGGACAGGGGCGCAACTATGGCTACACCTTC	CASSLIGQGRNYGYTF
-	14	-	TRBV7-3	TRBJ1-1	TGTGCCAGCAGACTCGGCGGGGAAGACACTGAAGCTTTCTTT	CASRLGGEDTEAFF
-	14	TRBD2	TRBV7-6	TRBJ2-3	TGTGCCAGCAGCGCGGGACTAGCAACAGATACGCAGTATTTT	CASSAGLATDTQYF
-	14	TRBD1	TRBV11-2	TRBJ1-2	TGTGCCAGCAGCCAAGACAGGGGGCCAAGTGGCTACACCTTC	CASSQDRGPSGYTF
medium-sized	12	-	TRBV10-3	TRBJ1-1	TGTGCCATCAGTGAGGGGCTGACTGAAGCTTTCTTT	CAISEGLTEAFF
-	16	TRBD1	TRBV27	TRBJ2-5	TGTGCCAGCAGTCCCAGCCGGGACAGGGTGACAGAGACCCAGTACTTC	CASSPSRDRVTETQYF
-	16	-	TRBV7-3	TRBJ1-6	TGTGCCAGCAGCTTGGTGGGGGGCCGCACCTATTCACCCCTCCACTTT	CASSLVGGRTYSPLHF
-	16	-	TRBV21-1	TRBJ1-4	TGTGCCAGCAGCAAAACAGAAGACGGTCCTAATGAAAAACTGTTTTTT	CASSKTEDGPNEKLFF
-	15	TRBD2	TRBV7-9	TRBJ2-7	TGTGCCAGCAGCGCAGGGACTAGCGGGAGTGGCGAGCAGTACTTC	CASSAGTSGSGEQYF
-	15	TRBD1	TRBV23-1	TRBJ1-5	TGCGCCAGGACTGACAGGGTGGTGTGGAATCAGCCCCAGCATTTT	CARTDRVVWNQPQHF
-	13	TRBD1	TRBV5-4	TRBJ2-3	TGTGCCAGCAAGGGACAGGGCACAGATACGCAGTATTTT	CASKGQGTDTQYF
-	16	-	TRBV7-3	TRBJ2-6	TGTGCCAGCGGAGGGCAGGGGGAAGCAAGGGCCAACGTCCTGACTTTC	CASGGQGEARANVLTF
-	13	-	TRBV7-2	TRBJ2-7	TGTGCCAGCAGCTTGGGGGGACACTACGAGCAGTACTTC	CASSLGGHYEQYF
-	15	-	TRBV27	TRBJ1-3	TGTGCCAGCAGCTATTCGGGGACCAACGGAAACACCATATATTTT	CASSYSGTNGNTIYF
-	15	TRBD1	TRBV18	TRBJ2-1	TGTGCCAGCTCAGCGACAGGGTTACCCTACAATGAGCAGTTCTTC	CASSATGLPYNEQFF
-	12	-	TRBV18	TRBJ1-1	TGTGCCAGCTCACCTAGCGGAACTGAAGCTTTCTTT	CASSPSGTEAFF
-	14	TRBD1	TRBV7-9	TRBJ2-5	TGTGCCAGCAGCCCGCAGGGGGCGGGAGAGACCCAGTACTTC	CASSPQGAGETQYF
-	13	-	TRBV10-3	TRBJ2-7	TGTGCCATCAGTGGAGGGAGGATTGGCGAGCAGTACTTC	CAISGGRIGEQYF
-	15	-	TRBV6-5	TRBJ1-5	TGTGCCAGCAGAAGAAATGTCGGGGGAAATCAGCCCCAGCATTTT	CASRRNVGGNQPQHF
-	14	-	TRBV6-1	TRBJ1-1	TGTGCCAGCAGTGCCCATGGGGGGGGGACTGAAGCTTTCTTT	CASSAHGGGTEAFF
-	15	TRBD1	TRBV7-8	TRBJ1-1	TGTGCCAGCAGCTTATTCGGGACAGGGGGCACTGAAGCTTTCTTT	CASSLFGTGGTEAFF
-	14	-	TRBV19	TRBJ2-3	TGTGCCAGTAGTATAGCCCCCGGATCAGATACGCAGTATTTT	CASSIAPGSDTQYF
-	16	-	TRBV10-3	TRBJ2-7	TGTGCCATCAGCCGCACGGACTTACAAAACTCCTACGAGCAGTACTTC	CAISRTDLQNSYEQYF
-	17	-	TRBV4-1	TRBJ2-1	TGCGCCAGCAGCCAAGAACGGCGGGGAGAGTCCTACAATGAGCAGTTCTTC	CASSQERRGESYNEQFF
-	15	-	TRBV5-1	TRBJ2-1	TGCGCCAGCAGCTTGGCCAGGAGCTCCTACAATGAGCAGTTCTTC	CASSLARSSYNEQFF
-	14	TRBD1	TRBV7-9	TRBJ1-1	TGTGCCAGCAGTTTAGAAGGACAGGGGACTGAAGCTTTCTTT	CASSLEGQGTEAFF
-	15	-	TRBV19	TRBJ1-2	TGTGCCAGTAGTATAGTAGGCATCCGGGACTATGGCTACACCTTC	CASSIVGIRDYGYTF